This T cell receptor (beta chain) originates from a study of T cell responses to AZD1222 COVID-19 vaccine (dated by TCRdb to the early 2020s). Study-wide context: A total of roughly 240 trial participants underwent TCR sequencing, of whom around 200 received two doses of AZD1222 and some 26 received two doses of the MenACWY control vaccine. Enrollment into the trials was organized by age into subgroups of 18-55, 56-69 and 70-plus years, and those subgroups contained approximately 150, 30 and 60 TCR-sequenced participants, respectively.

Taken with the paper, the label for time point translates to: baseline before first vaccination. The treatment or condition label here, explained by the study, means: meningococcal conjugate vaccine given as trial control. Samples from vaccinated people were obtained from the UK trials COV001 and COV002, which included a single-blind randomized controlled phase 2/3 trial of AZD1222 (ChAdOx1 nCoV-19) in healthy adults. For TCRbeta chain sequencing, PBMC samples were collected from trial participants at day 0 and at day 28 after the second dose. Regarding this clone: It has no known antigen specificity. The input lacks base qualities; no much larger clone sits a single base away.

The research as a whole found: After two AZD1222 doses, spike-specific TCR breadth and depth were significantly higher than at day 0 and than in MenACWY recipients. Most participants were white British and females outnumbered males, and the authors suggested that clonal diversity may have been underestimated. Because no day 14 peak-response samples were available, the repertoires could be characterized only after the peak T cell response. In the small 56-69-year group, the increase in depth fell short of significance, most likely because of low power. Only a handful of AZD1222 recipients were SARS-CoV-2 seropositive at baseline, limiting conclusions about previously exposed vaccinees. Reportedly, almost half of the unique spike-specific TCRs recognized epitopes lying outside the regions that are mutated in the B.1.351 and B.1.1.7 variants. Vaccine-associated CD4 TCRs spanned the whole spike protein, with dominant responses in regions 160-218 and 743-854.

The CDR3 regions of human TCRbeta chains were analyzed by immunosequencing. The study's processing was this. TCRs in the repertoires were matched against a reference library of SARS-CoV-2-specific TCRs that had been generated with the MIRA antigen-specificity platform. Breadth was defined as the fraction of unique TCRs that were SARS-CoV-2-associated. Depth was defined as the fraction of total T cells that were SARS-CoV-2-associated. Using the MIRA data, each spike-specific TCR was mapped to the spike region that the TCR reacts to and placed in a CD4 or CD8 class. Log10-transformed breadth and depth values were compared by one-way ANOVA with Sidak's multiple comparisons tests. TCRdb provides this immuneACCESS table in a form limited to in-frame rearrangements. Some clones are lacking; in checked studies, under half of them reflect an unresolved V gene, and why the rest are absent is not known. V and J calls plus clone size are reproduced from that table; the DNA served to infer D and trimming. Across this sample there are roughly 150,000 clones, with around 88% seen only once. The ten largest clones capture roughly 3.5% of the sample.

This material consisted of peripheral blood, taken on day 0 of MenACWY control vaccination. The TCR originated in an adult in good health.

In nucleotide form, the sequence is TGTGCCATCGAACCCTGGACAGGGAATGAGCAGTACTTC. The translation is CAIEPWTGNEQYF. The rearrangement joined TRBV6-5 to TRBJ2-7, with TRBD1 matching 8 junction bases. The CDR3 contains 13 residues, cysteine and phenylalanine counted. Only the CDR3 DNA stays, 39 bases, in frame from base 1. Germline trimming amounts to 10 bases on V and 7 bases on J, with 12 as the count of junction bases outside the gene matches. The germline V gene yields MNHEY for CDR1 and SVGAGI for CDR2.